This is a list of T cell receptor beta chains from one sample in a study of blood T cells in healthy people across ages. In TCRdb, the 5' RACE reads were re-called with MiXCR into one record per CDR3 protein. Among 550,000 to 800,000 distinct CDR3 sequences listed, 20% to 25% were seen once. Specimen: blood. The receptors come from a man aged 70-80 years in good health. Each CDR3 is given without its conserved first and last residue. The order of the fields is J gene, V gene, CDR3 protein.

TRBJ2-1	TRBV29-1	SVGEGAGSRGEQF
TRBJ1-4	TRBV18	ASSPSSNEKLF
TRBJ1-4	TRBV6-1	ASRGQDDEKLF
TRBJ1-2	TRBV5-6	ASSLAGGIYGYT
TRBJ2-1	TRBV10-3	AISESAGGPSYPF
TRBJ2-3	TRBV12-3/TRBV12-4	ASSPRSGSTDTQY
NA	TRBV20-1	SASGDDEQF
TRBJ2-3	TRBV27	ARVLNSLAPFCPDTQY
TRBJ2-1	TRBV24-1	ATSEHGTASDEQF
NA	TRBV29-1	SVAGTLTSGRGGSYEQY
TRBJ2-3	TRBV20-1	SAAGQGERGSTDTQY
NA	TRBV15	ATSRGQGASDEQF
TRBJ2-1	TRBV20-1	SASPMIAAYNEQF
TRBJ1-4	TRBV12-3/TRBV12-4	ASSFAGLAEKLF
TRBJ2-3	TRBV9	ASSSALAGGVDTQY
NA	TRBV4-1	ASSQDGGSPETQY
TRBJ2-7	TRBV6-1	ASSDPQRSSYEQY
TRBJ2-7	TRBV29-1	SVEVSSSYEQY
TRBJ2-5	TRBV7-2	ASSPEDNEKQTQY
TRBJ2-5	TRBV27	ASSFQGGMETQY
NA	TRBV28	ASAQSAGGYEQY
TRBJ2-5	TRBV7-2	ASSPLTSGRQTQY
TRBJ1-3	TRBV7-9	ASSFSGSSGNTIY
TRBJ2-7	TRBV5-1	ASSAGGTSYEQY
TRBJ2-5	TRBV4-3	ASSQDYRNSETQY
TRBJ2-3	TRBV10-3	AISEGAGGRGDTQY
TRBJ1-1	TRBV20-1	SANKDRVTEAF
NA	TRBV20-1	SAIRIKDEQY
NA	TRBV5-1	ASSLLLTSPEQY
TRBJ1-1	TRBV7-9	ASSFSVRLNTEAF
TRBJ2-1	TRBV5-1	ASGLASSYNEQF
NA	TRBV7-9	ASSWGAGSLGEQY
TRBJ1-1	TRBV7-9	ASSLVTGMNTEAF
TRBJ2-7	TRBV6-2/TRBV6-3	AIKDRGNEQY
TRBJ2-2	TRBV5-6	ASSSRHTGELF
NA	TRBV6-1	ASSEGGGGYEQY
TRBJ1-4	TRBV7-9	ASSNGGEKLF
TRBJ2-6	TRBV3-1	ASSHGSGANVLT
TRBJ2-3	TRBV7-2	ASSLAPGWQY
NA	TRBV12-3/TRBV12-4	ASSMSGSFEQY
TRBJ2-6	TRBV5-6	ASRKTGLWGANVLT
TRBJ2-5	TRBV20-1	SAQREPTETQY